This is a list of T cell receptor beta chains from one sample in a study of regulatory T cells in long-lasting Graves disease. From the multiplex PCR reads, TCRdb called clonotypes with MiXCR, one entry per CDR3 protein. The sample records approximately 400,000 distinct CDR3 sequences, 14% to 15% being singletons. The sample was also linked to a second study, of T cells in Graves' hyperthyroidism and ophthalmopathy.

Sequenced here: peripheral blood mononuclear cells (PBMCs), sampled at new diagnosis, from a patient treated with antithyroid drugs. The receptors shown here come from a woman aged 40-49 years with Graves disease. The CDR3 runs from the conserved cysteine through the conserved F or W. The order of the fields is V gene, D gene, CDR3 length, J gene, clone size, CDR3 DNA, CDR3 protein. The D gene is left open where the match is weak. Not every row has a clone size; where given, it reads once, few, many or a size class.

V: TRBV27
D: .
length: 13
J: TRBJ2-3
size: many
DNA: TGTGCCAGCAGTCCGAGGTTCACAGATACGCAGTATTTT
CDR3: CASSPRFTDTQYF

V: TRBV20-1
D: TRBD2
length: 15
J: TRBJ2-3
size: few
DNA: TGCAGTGCTGGCAGGACTAGCGGGACCACAGATACGCAGTATTTT
CDR3: CSAGRTSGTTDTQYF

V: TRBV20-1
D: .
length: 14
J: TRBJ2-2
size: few
DNA: TGCAGTGCTAGAGAGATAGGGGACACCGGGGAGCTGTTTTTT
CDR3: CSAREIGDTGELFF

V: TRBV11-2
D: TRBD1
length: 15
J: TRBJ2-1
size: many
DNA: TGTGCCAGCAGCTTTAGCCCCCGGGACAGGGAGGCCCAGTTCTTC
CDR3: CASSFSPRDREAQFF

V: TRBV6-5
D: TRBD2
length: 18
J: TRBJ2-7
size: many
DNA: TGTGCCAGCAGTTACTCTCCAGGGCGGGAGAAATCGGGCTACGAGCAGTACTTC
CDR3: CASSYSPGREKSGYEQYF

V: TRBV20-1
D: .
length: 13
J: TRBJ1-5
size: few
DNA: TGCAGTGCTAGAGACAGGGGCAATCAGCCCCAGCATTTT
CDR3: CSARDRGNQPQHF

V: TRBV12-3/TRBV12-4
D: .
length: 13
J: TRBJ1-6
size: .
DNA: TGTGCCAGCAGTTTGGGTATGATTTCACCCCTCCACTTT
CDR3: CASSLGMISPLHF

V: TRBV12-5
D: .
length: 12
J: TRBJ2-7
size: many
DNA: TGTGCTAGTGGTTGGCTCAGGGAGGAGCAGTACTTC
CDR3: CASGWLREEQYF

V: TRBV18
D: .
length: 15
J: TRBJ2-1
size: .
DNA: TGTGCCAGCTCACCGGTTGCACACATAGACAATGAGCAGTTCTTC
CDR3: CASSPVAHIDNEQFF

V: TRBV2
D: .
length: 11
J: TRBJ2-7
size: many
DNA: TGTGCCAGCAGTGGAAGGTACGAGCAGTACTTC
CDR3: CASSGRYEQYF

V: TRBV6-5
D: .
length: 16
J: TRBJ2-1
size: few
DNA: TGTGCCAGCAGTTACTTCCGGGGAGAAGTCGGCAATGAGCAGTTCTTC
CDR3: CASSYFRGEVGNEQFF

V: TRBV6-9
D: TRBD2
length: 14
J: TRBJ2-3
size: many
DNA: TGTGCCAGCAGTTTCCTAGCGGTCACAGATACGCAGTATTTT
CDR3: CASSFLAVTDTQYF

V: TRBV5-1
D: .
length: 16
J: TRBJ2-5
size: few
DNA: TGCGCCAGCAGCCGAGGGGGGCAGGGGGTTGGAGAGACCCAGTACTTC
CDR3: CASSRGGQGVGETQYF

V: TRBV4-2
D: .
length: 15
J: TRBJ2-5
size: .
DNA: TGTGCCAGCAGCCAAGGGCTATCCAGCCAAGAGACCCAGTACTTC
CDR3: CASSQGLSSQETQYF

V: TRBV20-1
D: .
length: 14
J: TRBJ2-7
size: many
DNA: TGCAGTGCTAGAGGGAGACTCGCGGCCTACGAGCAGTACTTC
CDR3: CSARGRLAAYEQYF

V: TRBV5-1
D: TRBD1
length: 14
J: TRBJ2-4
size: .
DNA: TGCGCCAGCAGCTCACCGGGACAGAAAAACATTCAGTACTTC
CDR3: CASSSPGQKNIQYF

V: TRBV11-2
D: .
length: 16
J: TRBJ2-5
size: many
DNA: TGTGCCAGCAGCTCGAGAGGGGAGCAGCCTGGGGAGACCCAGTACTTC
CDR3: CASSSRGEQPGETQYF

V: TRBV18
D: TRBD1
length: 14
J: TRBJ1-6
size: many
DNA: TGTGCCAGCTCACCGACAGGGCGGGGATCACCCCTCCACTTT
CDR3: CASSPTGRGSPLHF

V: TRBV3-1
D: TRBD2
length: 16
J: TRBJ2-1
size: many
DNA: TGTGCCAGCAGCCAAGGTGGGACTAGACTATACAATGAGCAGTTCTTC
CDR3: CASSQGGTRLYNEQFF

V: TRBV7-6
D: .
length: 15
J: TRBJ2-1
size: few
DNA: TGTGCCAGCAGCTTACCGTATTCCCGATACAATGAGCAGTTCTTC
CDR3: CASSLPYSRYNEQFF

V: TRBV5-1
D: .
length: 17
J: TRBJ2-3
size: many
DNA: TGCGCCAGCGGCAAAGACCCCGAGGGGTGGAGCTCAGATACGCAGTATTTT
CDR3: CASGKDPEGWSSDTQYF

V: TRBV12-3/TRBV12-4
D: TRBD2
length: 14
J: TRBJ2-5
size: many
DNA: TGTGCCAGCAGTTTTGGTCAGGGAGGGGAGACCCAGTACTTC
CDR3: CASSFGQGGETQYF

V: TRBV19
D: .
length: 14
J: TRBJ1-1
size: few
DNA: TGTGCCAGTAGTATCTTAGGCCCGGGGACTGAAGCTTTCTTT
CDR3: CASSILGPGTEAFF

V: TRBV3-1
D: TRBD2
length: 16
J: TRBJ2-3
size: .
DNA: TGTGCCAGCAGCCAAGAACTAGCGGTTAGCACAGATACGCAGTATTTT
CDR3: CASSQELAVSTDTQYF

V: TRBV9
D: TRBD1
length: 15
J: TRBJ1-5
size: many
DNA: TGTGCCAGCAGCCTTGGACAGGGGTTAAACCAGCCCCAGCATTTT
CDR3: CASSLGQGLNQPQHF

V: TRBV28
D: .
length: 16
J: TRBJ1-4
size: many
DNA: TGTGCCAGCAGTTTACTCGGGACTTTTATAGGGGAAAAACTGTTTTTT
CDR3: CASSLLGTFIGEKLFF

V: TRBV30
D: .
length: 13
J: TRBJ2-1
size: many
DNA: TGTGCCTGGAGTGTTATGCCGAGGGGTGAGCAGTTCTTC
CDR3: CAWSVMPRGEQFF

V: TRBV4-3
D: .
length: 16
J: TRBJ2-2
size: few
DNA: TGCGCCAGCAGCCAATATTCTAGCGTGAACACCGGGGAGCTGTTTTTT
CDR3: CASSQYSSVNTGELFF

V: TRBV20-1
D: .
length: 13
J: TRBJ1-3
size: many
DNA: TGCAGTGCTAGTGAAGGGAGCGAAAACACCATATATTTT
CDR3: CSASEGSENTIYF

V: TRBV3-1
D: TRBD2
length: 15
J: TRBJ2-5
size: many
DNA: TGTGCCAGCAGCCGCACGGGACTAGCTGCAGAGACCCAGTACTTC
CDR3: CASSRTGLAAETQYF

V: TRBV11-3
D: .
length: 12
J: TRBJ2-1
size: many
DNA: TGTGCCAGCAGCTTAGGGATCTATGAGCAGTTCTTC
CDR3: CASSLGIYEQFF

V: TRBV12-3/TRBV12-4
D: .
length: 15
J: TRBJ2-2
size: many
DNA: TGTGCCAGCACTGGGACGGTCCCGGGCACCGGGGAGCTGTTTTTT
CDR3: CASTGTVPGTGELFF

V: TRBV10-2
D: TRBD2
length: 19
J: TRBJ2-3
size: few
DNA: TGCGCCAGCAGTACTAGCGGGAGGGCGAGACCGCTTAGCACAGATACGCAGTATTTT
CDR3: CASSTSGRARPLSTDTQYF

V: TRBV4-1
D: TRBD1
length: 16
J: TRBJ1-1
size: few
DNA: TGCGCCAGCAGCCAAGGGACAGGCCTATTGAACACTGAAGCTTTCTTT
CDR3: CASSQGTGLLNTEAFF

V: TRBV12-5
D: TRBD2
length: 16
J: TRBJ2-1
size: many
DNA: TGTGCTAGTGGACGTAGCGGGTCGCCCGGGTACAATGAGCAGTTCTTC
CDR3: CASGRSGSPGYNEQFF

V: TRBV11-1
D: TRBD1
length: 15
J: TRBJ2-6
size: many
DNA: TGTGCCAGCAGCGGACAGGGGGCGGGGGCCAACGTCCTGACTTTC
CDR3: CASSGQGAGANVLTF

V: TRBV6-2/TRBV6-3
D: .
length: 14
J: TRBJ2-3
size: few
DNA: TGTGCCAGCAACAGGGACGGCATCACAGATACGCAGTATTTT
CDR3: CASNRDGITDTQYF

V: TRBV4-1
D: .
length: 13
J: TRBJ2-7
size: .
DNA: TGCGCCAGCAGCCATCAGGCCGCGTACGAGCAGTACTTC
CDR3: CASSHQAAYEQYF

V: TRBV29-1
D: .
length: 14
J: TRBJ2-1
size: few
DNA: TGCAGCGCTCCCTTTGGGCCGGAGGCGATTGAGCAGTTCTTC
CDR3: CSAPFGPEAIEQFF

V: TRBV12-3/TRBV12-4
D: TRBD2
length: 16
J: TRBJ2-3
size: many
DNA: TGTGCCAGCAGTTTAAGCCTAGCGGAAAGCACAGATACGCAGTATTTT
CDR3: CASSLSLAESTDTQYF

V: TRBV2
D: TRBD2
length: 18
J: TRBJ2-1
size: many
DNA: TGTGCCAGCATCGTACTAGCGTCTTTCCGGGGCTCCTACAATGGGCAGTTCTTC
CDR3: CASIVLASFRGSYNGQFF